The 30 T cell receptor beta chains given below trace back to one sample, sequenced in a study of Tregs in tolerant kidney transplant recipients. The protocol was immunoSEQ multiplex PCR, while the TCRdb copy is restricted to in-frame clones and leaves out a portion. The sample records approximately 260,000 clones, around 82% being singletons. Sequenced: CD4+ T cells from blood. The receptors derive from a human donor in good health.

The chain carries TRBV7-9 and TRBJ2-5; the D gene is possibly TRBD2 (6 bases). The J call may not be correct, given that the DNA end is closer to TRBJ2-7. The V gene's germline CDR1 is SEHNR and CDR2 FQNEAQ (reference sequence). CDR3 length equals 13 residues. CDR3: CASSLSGSYEQYF. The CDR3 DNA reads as TGTGCCAGCAGCCTTAGCGGCTCCTACGAGCAGTACTTC.

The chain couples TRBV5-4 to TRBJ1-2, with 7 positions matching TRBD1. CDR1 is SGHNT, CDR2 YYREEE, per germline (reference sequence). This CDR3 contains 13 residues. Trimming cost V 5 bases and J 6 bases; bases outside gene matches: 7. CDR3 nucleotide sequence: TGTGCCAGCAGAGAGGACAGGTCTAATGGCTACACCTTC. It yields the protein CASREDRSNGYTF.

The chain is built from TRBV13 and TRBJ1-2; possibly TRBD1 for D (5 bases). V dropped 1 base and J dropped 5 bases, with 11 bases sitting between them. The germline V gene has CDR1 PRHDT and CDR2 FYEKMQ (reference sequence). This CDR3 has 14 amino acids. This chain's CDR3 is CASSLAEGVYGYTF. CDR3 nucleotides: TGTGCCAGCAGCTTAGCCGAAGGGGTTTATGGCTACACCTTC. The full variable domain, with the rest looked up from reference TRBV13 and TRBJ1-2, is AAGVIQSPRHLIKEKRETATLKCYPIPRHDTVYWYQQGPGQDPQFLISFYEKMQSDKGSIPDRFSAQQFSDYHSELNMSSLELGDSALYFCASSLAEGVYGYTFGSGTRLTVV.

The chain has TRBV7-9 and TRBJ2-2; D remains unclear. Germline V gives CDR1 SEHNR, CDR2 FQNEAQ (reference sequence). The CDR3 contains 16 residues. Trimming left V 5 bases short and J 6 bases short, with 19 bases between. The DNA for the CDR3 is TGTGCCAGCAGCCTGTGGTTCTCTGACATCTCCGGGGAGCTGTTTTTT. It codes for CASSLWFSDISGELFF.

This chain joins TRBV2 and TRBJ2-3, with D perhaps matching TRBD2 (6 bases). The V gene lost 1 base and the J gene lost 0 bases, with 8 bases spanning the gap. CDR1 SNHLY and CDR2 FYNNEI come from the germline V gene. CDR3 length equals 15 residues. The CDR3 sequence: CASSEEGLSTDTQYF. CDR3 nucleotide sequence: TGTGCCAGCAGTGAAGAGGGACTTAGCACAGATACGCAGTATTTT.

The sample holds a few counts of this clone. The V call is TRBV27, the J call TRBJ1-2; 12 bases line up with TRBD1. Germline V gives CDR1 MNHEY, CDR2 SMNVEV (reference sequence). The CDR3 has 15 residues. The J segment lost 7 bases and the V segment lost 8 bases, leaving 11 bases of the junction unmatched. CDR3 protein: CASRVPGQGARGYTF. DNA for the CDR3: TGTGCCAGCCGCGTCCCGGGACAGGGGGCTCGTGGCTACACCTTC.

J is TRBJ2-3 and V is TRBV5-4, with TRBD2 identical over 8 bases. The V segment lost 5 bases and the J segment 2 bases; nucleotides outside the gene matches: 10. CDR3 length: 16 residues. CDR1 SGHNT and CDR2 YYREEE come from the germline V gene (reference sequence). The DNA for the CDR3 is TGTGCCAGCAGTCCAACCGGGACTAGATTCACAGATACGCAGTATTTT. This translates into CASSPTGTRFTDTQYF.

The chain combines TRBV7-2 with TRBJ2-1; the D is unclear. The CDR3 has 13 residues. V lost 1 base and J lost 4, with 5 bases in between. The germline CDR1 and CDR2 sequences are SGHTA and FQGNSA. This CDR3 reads CASSLVRYNEQFF. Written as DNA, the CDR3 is TGTGCCAGCAGCTTAGTAAGGTACAATGAGCAGTTCTTC.

This CDR3 is CASSESRGSYEQYF. The CDR3 DNA follows: TGCGCCAGCAGTGAGTCGAGGGGCAGCTACGAGCAGTACTTC. The chain has TRBV10-2 and TRBJ2-7, with D perhaps being TRBD1 or TRBD2 (5 bases each). The CDR3 runs to 14 residues. From germline, CDR1 is WSHSY and CDR2 SAAADI. V dropped 0 bases and J dropped 3 bases, with 9 bases sitting between them.

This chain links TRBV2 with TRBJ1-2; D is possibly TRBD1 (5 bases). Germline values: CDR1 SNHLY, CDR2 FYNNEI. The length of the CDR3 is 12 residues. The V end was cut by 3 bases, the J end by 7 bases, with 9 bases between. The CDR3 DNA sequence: TGTGCCAGCAGTGACCCAGGGACTGGCTACACCTTC. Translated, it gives CASSDPGTGYTF.

CDR3 coding DNA: TGTGCCAGCAGCTATGGGACAGGGAACACTGAAGCTTTCTTT. Amino acids: CASSYGTGNTEAFF. The chain uses TRBV7-3 and TRBJ1-1, with 8 bases matching TRBD1. The CDR3 is made up of 14 amino acids. The V and J ends lost 4 bases and 1 base, in that order; junction bases with no gene match: 2. The germline V gene has CDR1 SGHTA and CDR2 FQGTGA.

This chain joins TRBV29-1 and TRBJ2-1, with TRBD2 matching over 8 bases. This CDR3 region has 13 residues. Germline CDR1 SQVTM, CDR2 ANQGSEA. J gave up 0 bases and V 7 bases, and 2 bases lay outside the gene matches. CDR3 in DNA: TGCAGCGCCGGGACTAGCTCCTACAATGAGCAGTTCTTC. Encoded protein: CSAGTSSYNEQFF.

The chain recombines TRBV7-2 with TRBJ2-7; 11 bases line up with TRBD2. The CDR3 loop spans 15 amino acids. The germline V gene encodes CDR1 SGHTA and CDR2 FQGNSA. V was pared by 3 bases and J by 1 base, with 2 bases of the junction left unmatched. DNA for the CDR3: TGTGCCAGCAGCTTTTTAGCGGGAGGGTCCTACGAGCAGTACTTC. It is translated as CASSFLAGGSYEQYF.

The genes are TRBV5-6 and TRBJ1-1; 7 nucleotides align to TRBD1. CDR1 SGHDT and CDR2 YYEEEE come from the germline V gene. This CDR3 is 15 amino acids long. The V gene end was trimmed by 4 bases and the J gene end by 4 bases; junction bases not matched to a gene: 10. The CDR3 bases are TGTGCCAGCAGCCCAAATCCGACAGGGAGCACTGAAGCTTTCTTT. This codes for CASSPNPTGSTEAFF. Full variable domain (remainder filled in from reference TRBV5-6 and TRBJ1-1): DAGVTQSPTHLIKTRGQQVTLRCSPKSGHDTVSWYQQALGQGPQFIFQYYEEEERQRGNFPDRFSGHQFPNYSSELNVNALLLGDSALYLCASSPNPTGSTEAFFGQGTRLTVV.

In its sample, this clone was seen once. The CDR3 nucleotides read TGTGCCAGTAGCACTAGCGGGAGGCAGCACGAGCAGTACTTC. Its protein is CASSTSGRQHEQYF. V is TRBV19 and J is TRBJ2-7; 12 bases are shared with TRBD2. CDR3 length: 14 amino acids. V shed 6 bases and J 5 bases; nucleotides not matched to a gene: 5. Germline CDR1 reads LNHDA; CDR2 reads SQIVND (reference sequence).

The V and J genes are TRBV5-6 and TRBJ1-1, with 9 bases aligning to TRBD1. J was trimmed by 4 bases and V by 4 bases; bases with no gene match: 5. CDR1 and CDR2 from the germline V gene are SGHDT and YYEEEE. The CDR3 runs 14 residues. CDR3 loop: CASSLQGARTEAFF. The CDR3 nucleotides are TGTGCCAGCAGCCTACAGGGGGCGCGCACTGAAGCTTTCTTT. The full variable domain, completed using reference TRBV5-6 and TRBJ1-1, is DAGVTQSPTHLIKTRGQQVTLRCSPKSGHDTVSWYQQALGQGPQFIFQYYEEEERQRGNFPDRFSGHQFPNYSSELNVNALLLGDSALYLCASSLQGARTEAFFGQGTRLTVV.

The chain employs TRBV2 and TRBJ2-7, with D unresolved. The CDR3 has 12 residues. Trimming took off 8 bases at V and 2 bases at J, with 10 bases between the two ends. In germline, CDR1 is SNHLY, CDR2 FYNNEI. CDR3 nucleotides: TGTGCCAGCGGGCGGCAGGCCTACGAGCAGTACTTC. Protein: CASGRQAYEQYF.

CDR3 nucleotides: TGCGCCAGCAGCCTTAGCTCGTACAATGAGCAGTTCTTC. Amino acids: CASSLSSYNEQFF. The chain combines TRBV4-1 with TRBJ2-1, with D hard to call. Per the germline V gene, CDR1 is MGHRA and CDR2 is YSYEKL. V lost 4 bases and J lost 4, with 8 bases in between. This CDR3 spans 13 amino acids.

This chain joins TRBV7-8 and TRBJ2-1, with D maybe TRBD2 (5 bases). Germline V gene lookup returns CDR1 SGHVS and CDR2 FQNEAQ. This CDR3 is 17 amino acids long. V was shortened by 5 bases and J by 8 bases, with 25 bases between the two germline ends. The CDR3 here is CASSAPTRPTSFDEQFF. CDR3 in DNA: TGTGCCAGCAGCGCGCCCACTAGACCCACATCGTTCGATGAGCAGTTCTTC.

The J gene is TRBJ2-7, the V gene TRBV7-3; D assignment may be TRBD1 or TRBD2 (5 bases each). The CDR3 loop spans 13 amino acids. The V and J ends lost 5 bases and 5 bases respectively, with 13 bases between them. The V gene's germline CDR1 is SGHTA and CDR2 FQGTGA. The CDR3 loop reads CASSAPGTDEQYF. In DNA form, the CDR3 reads TGTGCCAGCAGCGCCCCCGGGACGGACGAGCAGTACTTC.

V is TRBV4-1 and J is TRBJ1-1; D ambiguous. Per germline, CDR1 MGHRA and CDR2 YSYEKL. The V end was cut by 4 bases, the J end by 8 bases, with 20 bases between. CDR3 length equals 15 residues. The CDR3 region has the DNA TGCGCCAGCAGCCGAACCGACGCGATGCCTGAAGAAGCTTTCTTT. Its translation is CASSRTDAMPEEAFF.

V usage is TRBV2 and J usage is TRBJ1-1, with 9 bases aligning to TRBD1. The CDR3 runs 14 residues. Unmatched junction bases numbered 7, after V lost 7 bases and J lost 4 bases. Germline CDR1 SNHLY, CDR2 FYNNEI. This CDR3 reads CASMAETGGTEAFF. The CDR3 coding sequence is TGTGCCAGCATGGCCGAGACAGGGGGCACTGAAGCTTTCTTT.

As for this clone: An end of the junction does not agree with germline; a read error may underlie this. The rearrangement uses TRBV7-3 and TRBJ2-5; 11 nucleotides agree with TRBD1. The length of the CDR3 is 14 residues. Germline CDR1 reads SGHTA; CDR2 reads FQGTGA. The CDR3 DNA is TGTGCCAGCGGCTTAATTGGACAGGGGGCGTCCCAGTACTTC. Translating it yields CASGLIGQGASQYF.

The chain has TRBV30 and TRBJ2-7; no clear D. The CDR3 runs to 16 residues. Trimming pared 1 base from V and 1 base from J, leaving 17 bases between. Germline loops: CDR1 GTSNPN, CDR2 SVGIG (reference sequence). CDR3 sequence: CAWSARVSGRSYEQYF. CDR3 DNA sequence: TGTGCCTGGAGTGCCCGGGTTTCCGGCCGGTCCTACGAGCAGTACTTC.

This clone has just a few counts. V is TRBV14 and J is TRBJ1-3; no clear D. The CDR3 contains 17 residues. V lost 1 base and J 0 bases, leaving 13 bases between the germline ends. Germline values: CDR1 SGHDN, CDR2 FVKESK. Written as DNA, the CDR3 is TGTGCCAGCAGCCAAGGCGGAGCCAGATACTCTGGAAACACCATATATTTT. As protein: CASSQGGARYSGNTIYF.

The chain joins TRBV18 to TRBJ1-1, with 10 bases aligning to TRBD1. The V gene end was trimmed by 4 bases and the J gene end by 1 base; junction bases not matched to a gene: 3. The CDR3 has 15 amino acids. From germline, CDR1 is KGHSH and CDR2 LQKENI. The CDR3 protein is CASSLWTGGNTEAFF. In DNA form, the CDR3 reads TGTGCCAGCTCACTTTGGACAGGGGGGAACACTGAAGCTTTCTTT. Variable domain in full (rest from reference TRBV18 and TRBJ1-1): NAGVMQNPRHLVRRRGQEARLRCSPMKGHSHVYWYRQLPEEGLKFMVYLQKENIIDESGMPKERFSAEFPKEGPSILRIQQVVRGDSAAYFCASSLWTGGNTEAFFGQGTRLTVV.

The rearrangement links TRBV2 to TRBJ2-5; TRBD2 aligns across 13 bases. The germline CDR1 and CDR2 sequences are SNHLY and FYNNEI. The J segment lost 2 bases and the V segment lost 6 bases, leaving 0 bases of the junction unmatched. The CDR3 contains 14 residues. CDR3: CASRGLAGQETQYF. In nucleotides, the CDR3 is TGTGCCAGCAGGGGACTAGCGGGACAAGAGACCCAGTACTTC.

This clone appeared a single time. The CDR3 nucleotides read TGTGCCAGCAGCCAATCCGCGGGAGAGGTAGAGCAGTACTTC. It encodes CASSQSAGEVEQYF. The chain combines TRBV14 with TRBJ2-5, with 7 bases lining up with TRBD2. Germline values: CDR1 SGHDN, CDR2 FVKESK. After removal of 2 bases from V and 11 bases from J, the junction contained 11 bases not matched to a gene. The CDR3 sequence is 14 residues long.

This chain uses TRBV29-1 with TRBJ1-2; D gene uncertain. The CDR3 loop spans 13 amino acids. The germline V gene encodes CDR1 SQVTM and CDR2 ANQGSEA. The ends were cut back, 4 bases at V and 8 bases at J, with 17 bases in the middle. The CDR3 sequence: CSVGGSGLSGYTF. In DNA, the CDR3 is TGCAGCGTTGGCGGGTCAGGACTAAGCGGCTACACCTTC. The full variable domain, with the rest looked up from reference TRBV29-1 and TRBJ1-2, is SAVISQKPSRDICQRGTSLTIQCQVDSQVTMMFWYRQQPGQSLTLIATANQGSEATYESGFVIDKFPISRPNLTFSTLTVSNMSPEDSSIYLCSVGGSGLSGYTFGSGTRLTVV.

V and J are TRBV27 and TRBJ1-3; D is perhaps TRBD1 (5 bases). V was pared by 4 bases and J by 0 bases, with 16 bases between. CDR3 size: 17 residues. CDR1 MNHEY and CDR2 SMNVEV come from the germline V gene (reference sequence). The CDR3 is CASSSGGRKPSGNTIYF. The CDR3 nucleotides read TGTGCCAGCAGTTCGGGGGGACGAAAACCCTCTGGAAACACCATATATTTT.